This is a list of T cell receptor beta chains from one sample in a study of T and B cells in COVID-19 patients. TCRdb itself ran the multiplex PCR reads through MiXCR, one entry per CDR3 protein. The sample yields about 13,000 distinct CDR3 sequences, roughly 25% seen once. The sample was blood. These receptors were obtained from a human donor who had recovered from COVID-19. Both conserved end residues are part of each CDR3. A D gene is named only where the DNA matches it firmly. Rows may omit the clone size; those that give it use once, few, many or a size class.

abundance: NA
len: 13
d_gene: NA
v_gene: TRBV6-5
j_gene: TRBJ1-1
CDR3nt: TGTGCCAGCAGTACAGGGATGAACACTGAAGCTTTCTTT
CDR3aa: CASSTGMNTEAFF

abundance: medium-sized
len: 14
d_gene: NA
v_gene: TRBV6-5
j_gene: TRBJ1-4
CDR3nt: TGTGCCAGCAGCCTCGACGGCCACTATGAAAAACTGTTTTTT
CDR3aa: CASSLDGHYEKLFF

abundance: medium-sized
len: 16
d_gene: NA
v_gene: TRBV5-6
j_gene: TRBJ1-6
CDR3nt: TGTGCCAGCAGCAAGCCTCCGGGACACTCCAGTTCACCCCTCCACTTT
CDR3aa: CASSKPPGHSSSPLHF

abundance: many
len: 15
d_gene: TRBD1
v_gene: TRBV27
j_gene: TRBJ1-2
CDR3nt: TGTGCCAGCAGTCCGGGACAGGGGTCCTTCTATGGCTACACCTTC
CDR3aa: CASSPGQGSFYGYTF

abundance: NA
len: 15
d_gene: TRBD2
v_gene: TRBV28
j_gene: TRBJ2-7
CDR3nt: TGTGCCAGCTGGCCCGGGGGGACCCCGATTTACGAGCAGTACTTC
CDR3aa: CASWPGGTPIYEQYF

abundance: NA
len: 14
d_gene: NA
v_gene: TRBV6-4
j_gene: TRBJ2-3
CDR3nt: TGTGCCAGCAGTGATATCGGGGAGACAGATACGCAGTATTTT
CDR3aa: CASSDIGETDTQYF

abundance: few
len: 12
d_gene: NA
v_gene: TRBV20-1
j_gene: TRBJ2-1
CDR3nt: TGCAGTGCTAGAGCTGGCGGGAATGAGCAGTTCTTC
CDR3aa: CSARAGGNEQFF

abundance: NA
len: 14
d_gene: NA
v_gene: TRBV6-2/TRBV6-3
j_gene: TRBJ2-7
CDR3nt: TGTGCCAGCCAACCAGTCTCTTTACTCTACGAGCAGTACTTC
CDR3aa: CASQPVSLLYEQYF

abundance: many
len: 11
d_gene: NA
v_gene: TRBV30
j_gene: TRBJ1-2
CDR3nt: TGTGCCTTACCCCTGGGGGGGGGGAAGGTCTTC
CDR3aa: CALPLGGGKVF

abundance: NA
len: 14
d_gene: NA
v_gene: TRBV4-1
j_gene: TRBJ2-1
CDR3nt: TGCGCCAGCAGCCAAGGTACGGGGAGCGATGAGCAGTTCTTC
CDR3aa: CASSQGTGSDEQFF

abundance: many
len: 15
d_gene: NA
v_gene: TRBV5-4
j_gene: TRBJ2-1
CDR3nt: TGTGCCAGCAGCCCCCCCATGAGCTCCTACAATGAGCAGTTCTTC
CDR3aa: CASSPPMSSYNEQFF

abundance: medium-sized
len: 14
d_gene: TRBD1
v_gene: TRBV29-1
j_gene: TRBJ1-1
CDR3nt: TGCAGCGTTCAGTACTCGCAGGGGGACACTGAAGCTTTCTTT
CDR3aa: CSVQYSQGDTEAFF

abundance: few
len: 16
d_gene: NA
v_gene: TRBV12-3/TRBV12-4
j_gene: TRBJ1-1
CDR3nt: TGTGCCAGCAGTGAGGTCATGGGGATTATGAACACTGAAGCTTTCTTT
CDR3aa: CASSEVMGIMNTEAFF